These 20 T cell receptor beta chains came from one sample sequenced in a study of CD8 T cells in ankylosing spondylitis. TCRdb reanalysed the 5' RACE reads using MiXCR and keeps one entry per CDR3 protein. Among 150,000 to 200,000 distinct CDR3 sequences listed, 13% were seen once. The sequencing input was blood, either unsorted or a sorted T cell fraction (not recorded which). These receptors originate from a female donor with ankylosing spondylitis or in good health (not recorded which).

This clonotype was recorded at least ten times. V is TRBV7-6 and J is TRBJ2-5; D gene unclear. This CDR3 comprises 14 residues. V lost 2 bases, J lost 2 bases, and 9 bases lay in between. Germline V gene data show CDR1 as SGHVS and CDR2 as FNYEAQ. The CDR3 nucleotides read TGTGCCAGCAGCTTACGTTCCGGTCAAGAGACCCAGTACTTC. Its protein product is CASSLRSGQETQYF.

The V call is TRBV18, the J call TRBJ2-1, with TRBD2 as a possible D gene (6 bases). With 5 bases removed from V and 7 bases from J, the gap between germline ends came to 21 bases. Germline CDR1 is KGHSH and CDR2 is LQKENI. The CDR3 loop spans 16 amino acids. The CDR3 DNA follows: TGTGCCAGCTCAGGCGTCGGGGCGGGAATAGGGAATGAGCAGTTCTTC. It codes for CASSGVGAGIGNEQFF.

As concerns this clonotype: This CDR3 fails to terminate in the conserved phenylalanine or tryptophan, so it likely reflects a read error. The J gene is TRBJ2-7, the V gene TRBV11-3; D is unresolved. Germline assignment: CDR1 SGHNT and CDR2 YENEEA. Between the trimmed V and J ends, which lost 4 bases and 6 bases, there was a span of 7 bases. This CDR3 contains 11 residues. CDR3 protein: CASSYRGEQYL. DNA for the CDR3: TGTGCCAGCAGCTATCGCGGCGAGCAGTACCTC.

This clonotype was seen repeatedly, ten times or more. J is TRBJ1-4 and V is TRBV5-1, with TRBD1 matching over 12 bases. Germline assignment: CDR1 SGHRS and CDR2 YFSETQ. The CDR3 length is 16 residues. V shed 4 bases, J shed 5 bases, and the junction held 6 bases outside the gene matches. The CDR3 nucleotides read TGCGCCAGCAGCCGCGGGACAGGGGGCGCAAATGAAAAACTGTTTTTT. The encoded protein is CASSRGTGGANEKLFF.

This clonotype was found many times. The CDR3 spells CASSRWTSYEQYF. The CDR3 DNA follows: TGTGCCAGCAGCCGGTGGACCTCCTACGAGCAGTACTTC. The chain joins TRBV7-2 to TRBJ2-7; D call uncertain. V was shortened by 5 bases and J by 0 bases, with 8 bases between the two germline ends. This CDR3 comprises 13 residues. Looked up from germline, CDR1 is SGHTA and CDR2 is FQGNSA.

This clonotype was recorded many times. The chain links TRBV11-2 to TRBJ2-3, with D tentatively TRBD1 or TRBD2 (5 bases each). The CDR3 extends over 14 amino acids. Trimming took off 2 bases at V and 3 bases at J, with 9 bases between the two ends. Germline values: CDR1 SGHAT, CDR2 FQNNGV. The CDR3 loop is CASSLRDATDTQYF. For the CDR3, the DNA is TGTGCCAGCAGCTTAAGGGACGCAACAGATACGCAGTATTTT.

The gene calls are TRBV5-1 and TRBJ2-7, with D possibly TRBD2 on 6 matching bases. Germline assignment: CDR1 SGHRS and CDR2 YFSETQ. V was cut by 5 bases and J by 5 bases, with 17 bases left in between. This CDR3 is 14 amino acids long. This CDR3 is CASSGGSRENEQYF. For the CDR3, the DNA is TGCGCCAGCAGTGGAGGATCACGGGAGAACGAGCAGTACTTC.

Ten or more counts support this clonotype. CDR3 nucleotide sequence: TGTGCCAGCAGCGCGTATACGGGGCCTAATCAGCCCCAGCATTTT. It is translated as CASSAYTGPNQPQHF. The chain recombines TRBV9 with TRBJ1-5; weak D call: TRBD1 (5 bases). Germline-derived CDR1 and CDR2 are SGDLS and YYNGEE. The length of the CDR3 is 15 residues. With 3 bases removed from V and 4 bases from J, the gap between germline ends came to 14 bases.

The chain couples TRBV4-1 to TRBJ2-3, with a weak D call TRBD2 (6 bases). This CDR3 is 18 amino acids long. Per the germline V gene, CDR1 is MGHRA and CDR2 is YSYEKL. V was cut by 2 bases and J by 1 base, with 19 bases left in between. The CDR3 DNA follows: TGCGCCAGCAGCCAATGGGGTGGTGTGCGGGACGGCACAGATACGCAGTATTTT. Translated, it gives CASSQWGGVRDGTDTQYF.

With regard to this clonotype: One end of the junction fails to match germline, which may point to a read error. This chain connects TRBV20-1 to TRBJ2-2; 16 bases are shared with TRBD2. In germline, CDR1 is DFQATT, CDR2 SNEGSKA (reference sequence). The CDR3 is 17 amino acids. This CDR3 is CCAKGLAGGAYTGELFF. In nucleotides, the CDR3 is TGCTGTGCTAAGGGACTAGCGGGAGGGGCGTACACCGGGGAGCTGTTTTTT.

Ten or more counts support this clonotype. The genes are TRBV5-1 and TRBJ2-7, with D maybe TRBD2 (7 bases). Between the trimmed V and J ends, which lost 7 bases and 0 bases, there was a span of 17 bases. Germline CDR1 and CDR2: SGHRS and YFSETQ. The CDR3 has 15 amino acids. CDR3 residues: CASGSGGLRSYEQYF. DNA of the CDR3: TGCGCCAGCGGATCCGGGGGGCTCCGCTCCTACGAGCAGTACTTC.

V is TRBV24-1 and J is TRBJ2-3; D not resolved. Germline CDR1 is KGHDR and CDR2 is SFDVKD. The CDR3 totals 14 residues. Trimming shortened V by 1 base and J by 6 bases, and 10 bases separated the two germline ends. The chain's CDR3 is CATSDFLEHDTQYF. The DNA of the CDR3 is TGTGCCACCAGTGATTTCCTGGAACATGATACGCAGTATTTT.

This clonotype occurred many times. The chain recombines TRBV29-1 with TRBJ2-1; no clear D gene. This CDR3 has 12 amino acids. Germline CDR1 reads SQVTM; CDR2 reads ANQGSEA. V was cut by 5 bases and J by 10 bases, with 15 bases left in between. CDR3 sequence (DNA): TGCAGCGTTTGTGTGGTTGGAATGGAGCAGTTCTTC. Amino acids: CSVCVVGMEQFF.

The table lists this clonotype with a few counts. The chain links TRBV7-2 to TRBJ2-3; 10 bases align to TRBD1. The CDR3 has 15 residues. V was pared by 8 bases and J by 5 bases, with 10 bases of the junction left unmatched. Germline values: CDR1 SGHTA, CDR2 FQGNSA. The CDR3 region is CASRKPGTGEDTQYF. The CDR3, as DNA: TGTGCCAGCCGCAAACCCGGGACAGGGGAAGATACGCAGTATTTT.

In this sample, this clonotype turned up many times. This rearrangement joins TRBV6-1 to TRBJ1-5, with D possibly being TRBD1 (6 bases). Per the germline V gene, CDR1 is MNHNS and CDR2 is SASEGT. This CDR3 region has 15 residues. V lost 0 bases to trimming and J lost 4 bases, with 10 bases between them. The CDR3 reads CASSEALGGNQPQHF. Here the CDR3 DNA reads TGTGCCAGCAGTGAAGCGCTAGGGGGAAATCAGCCCCAGCATTTT.

The sample holds many counts of this clonotype. V usage is TRBV3-1 and J usage is TRBJ1-1, with TRBD1 as a possible D gene (5 bases). Germline V gene data show CDR1 as LGHDT and CDR2 as YNNKEL (reference sequence). Trimming took off 0 bases at V and 5 bases at J, with 10 bases between the two ends. The CDR3 has 14 amino acids. CDR3 loop: CASSQDPGRTEAFF. CDR3 DNA: TGTGCCAGCAGCCAAGACCCAGGGAGGACTGAAGCTTTCTTT.

This clonotype was picked up many times. The chain employs TRBV12-3 or TRBV12-4 and TRBJ1-3; perhaps TRBD1 as D (5 bases). V lost 5 bases to trimming and J lost 0 bases, with 8 bases between them. The CDR3 has 14 amino acids. The CDR3 DNA reads TGTGCCAGCAGTGCAGGGAACTCTGGAAACACCATATATTTT. Protein product: CASSAGNSGNTIYF.

This clonotype has only a few counts. V usage is TRBV7-9 and J usage is TRBJ2-1; tentatively, D is TRBD2 (6 bases). Germline CDR1 and CDR2: SEHNR and FQNEAQ (reference sequence). The CDR3 runs 17 residues. V lost 3 bases and J lost 0, with 15 bases in between. CDR3 loop: CASSFGRGGRSYNEQFF. Here the CDR3 DNA reads TGTGCCAGCAGCTTCGGGCGGGGCGGGCGCTCCTACAATGAGCAGTTCTTC.

This clonotype was seen ten or more times. This chain connects TRBV5-1 to TRBJ2-3; 7 nucleotides agree with TRBD1. V gave up 10 bases and J gave up 2 bases; unmatched junction bases: 13. CDR3 length equals 15 residues. CDR1 and CDR2 from the germline V gene are SGHRS and YFSETQ. CDR3: CAGPPGTAHTDTQYF. Written as DNA, the CDR3 is TGCGCCGGACCTCCCGGGACAGCCCACACAGATACGCAGTATTTT.

A note on this clonotype: With a much larger clone just one base away, this may be a read error. The chain uses TRBV2 and TRBJ2-1; no firm D call. V lost 6 bases to trimming and J lost 5 bases, with 14 bases between them. This CDR3 has 14 residues. The germline V gene has CDR1 SNHLY and CDR2 FYNNEI. The CDR3 sequence is CASRIEQNNNEQFF. The CDR3 DNA is TGTGCCAGCAGGATTGAACAGAACAACAATGAGCAGTTCTTC.